This T cell receptor (beta chain) is from a study of blood T cell repertoires in COVID-19. Study-wide background: The United States, Italy and Spain provided the acute and convalescent COVID-19 samples.

Here immunoSEQ multiplex PCR was the method, and the copy in TCRdb shows in-frame clones only, minus some. The sample records about 180,000 clones, around four fifths being singletons. Trimming left V 0 bases short and J 2 bases short, with 11 bases between. Looked up from germline, CDR1 is SGHAT and CDR2 is FQNNGV. The CDR3 totals 17 residues. The TCR originated in a man in his 70s with active or convalescent COVID-19. V usage is TRBV11-2 and J usage is TRBJ2-6; the D is unclear. The material sequenced was peripheral blood. The CDR3 region has the DNA TGTGCCAGCAGCTTAGAACCCCCCAGAACTGGGGCCAACGTCCTGACTTTC. It is translated as CASSLEPPRTGANVLTF.